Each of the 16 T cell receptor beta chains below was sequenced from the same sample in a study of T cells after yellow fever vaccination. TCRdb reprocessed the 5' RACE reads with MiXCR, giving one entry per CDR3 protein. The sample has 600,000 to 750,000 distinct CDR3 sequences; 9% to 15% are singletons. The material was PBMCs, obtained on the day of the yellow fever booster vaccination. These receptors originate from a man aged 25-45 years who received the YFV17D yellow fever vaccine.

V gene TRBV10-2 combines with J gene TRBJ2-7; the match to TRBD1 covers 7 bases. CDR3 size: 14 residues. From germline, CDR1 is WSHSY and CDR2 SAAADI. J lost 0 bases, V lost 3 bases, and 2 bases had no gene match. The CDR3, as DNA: TGCGCCAGCAGTGAACCAGGGGGCTCCTACGAGCAGTACTTC. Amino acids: CASSEPGGSYEQYF.

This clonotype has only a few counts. The DNA of the CDR3 is TGTGCCAGCAGCCCCGGAGGGTATTTGGGAGAGACCCAGTACTTC. This translates into CASSPGGYLGETQYF. The chain joins TRBV5-5 to TRBJ2-5, with D possibly matching TRBD2 (6 bases). Germline loops: CDR1 SGHKS, CDR2 YYEKEE (reference sequence). Trimming removed 4 bases at V and 4 bases at J, with 17 bases between. This CDR3 contains 15 residues.

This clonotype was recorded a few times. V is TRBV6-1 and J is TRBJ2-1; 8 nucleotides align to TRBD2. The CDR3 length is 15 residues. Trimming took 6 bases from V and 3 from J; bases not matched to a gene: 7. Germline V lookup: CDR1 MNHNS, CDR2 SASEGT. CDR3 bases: TGTGCCAGCAGCTGGGAGCGGGAGAGCTACAATGAGCAGTTCTTC. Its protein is CASSWERESYNEQFF.

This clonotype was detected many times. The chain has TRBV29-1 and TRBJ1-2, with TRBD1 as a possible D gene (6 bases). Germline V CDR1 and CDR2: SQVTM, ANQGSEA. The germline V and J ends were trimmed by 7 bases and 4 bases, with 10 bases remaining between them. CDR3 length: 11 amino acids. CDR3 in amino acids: CSGQGSYGYTF. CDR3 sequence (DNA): TGCAGCGGTCAGGGGAGCTATGGCTACACCTTC.

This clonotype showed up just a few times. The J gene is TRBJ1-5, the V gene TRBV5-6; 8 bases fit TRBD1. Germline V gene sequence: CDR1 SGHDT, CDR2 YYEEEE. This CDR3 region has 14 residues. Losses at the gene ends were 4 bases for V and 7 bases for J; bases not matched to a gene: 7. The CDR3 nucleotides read TGTGCCAGCAGCACAGGACAGGGACGGCAGCCCCAGCATTTT. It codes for CASSTGQGRQPQHF.

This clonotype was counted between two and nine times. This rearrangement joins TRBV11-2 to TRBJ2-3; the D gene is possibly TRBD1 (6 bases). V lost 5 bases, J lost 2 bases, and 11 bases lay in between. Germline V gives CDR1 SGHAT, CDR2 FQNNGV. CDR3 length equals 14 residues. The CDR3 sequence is CASSPRTVTDTQYF. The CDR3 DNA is TGTGCCAGCAGCCCCCGGACAGTCACAGATACGCAGTATTTT.

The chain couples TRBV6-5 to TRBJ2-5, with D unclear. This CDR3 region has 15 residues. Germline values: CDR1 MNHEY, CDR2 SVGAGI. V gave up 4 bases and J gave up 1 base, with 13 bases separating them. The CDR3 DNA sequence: TGTGCCAGCAGTTTGGGCGTTGCGTCCCAAGAGACCCAGTACTTC. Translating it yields CASSLGVASQETQYF.

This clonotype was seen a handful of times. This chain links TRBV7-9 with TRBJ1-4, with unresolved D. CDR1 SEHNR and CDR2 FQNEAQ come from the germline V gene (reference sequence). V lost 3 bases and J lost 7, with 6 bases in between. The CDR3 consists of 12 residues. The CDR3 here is CASSFYSEKLFF. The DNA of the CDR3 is TGTGCCAGCAGCTTTTACTCTGAAAAACTGTTTTTT.

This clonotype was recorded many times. CDR3 nucleotides: TGTGCCAGCAGCCTGCTCCAGGGGGTCCAAGAGACCCAGTACTTC. It is translated as CASSLLQGVQETQYF. The chain uses TRBV9 and TRBJ2-5; 7 bases align to TRBD1. Germline V CDR1 and CDR2: SGDLS, YYNGEE. The CDR3 has 15 amino acids. V lost 4 bases and J lost 1; bases outside the gene matches: 7.

The CDR3 nucleotides read TGCAGCGTCCGGGACTGGAATTTGGAGCAGTTCTTC. Translation: CSVRDWNLEQFF. The chain carries TRBV29-1 and TRBJ2-1, with D possibly being TRBD2 (6 bases). CDR1 SQVTM and CDR2 ANQGSEA come from the germline V gene. CDR3 size: 12 residues. The germline V and J ends were trimmed by 6 bases and 10 bases, with 16 bases remaining between them.

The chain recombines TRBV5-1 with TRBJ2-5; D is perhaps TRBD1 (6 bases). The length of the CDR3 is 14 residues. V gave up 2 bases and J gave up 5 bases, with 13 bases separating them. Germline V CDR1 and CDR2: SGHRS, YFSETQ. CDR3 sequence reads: CASSFVGGMETQYF. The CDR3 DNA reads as TGCGCCAGCAGCTTCGTAGGGGGAATGGAGACCCAGTACTTC. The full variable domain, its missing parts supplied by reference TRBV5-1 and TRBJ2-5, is KAGVTQTPRYLIKTRGQQVTLSCSPISGHRSVSWYQQTPGQGLQFLFEYFSETQRNKGNFPGRFSGRQFSNSRSEMNVSTLELGDSALYLCASSFVGGMETQYFGPGTRLLVL.

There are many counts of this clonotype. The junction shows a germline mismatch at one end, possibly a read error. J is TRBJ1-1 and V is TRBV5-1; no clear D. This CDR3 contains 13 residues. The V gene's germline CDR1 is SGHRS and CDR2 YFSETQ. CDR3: CASSLDLNTEAFF. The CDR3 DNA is TGTGCCAGCAGCTTAGATCTGAACACTGAAGCTTTCTTT.

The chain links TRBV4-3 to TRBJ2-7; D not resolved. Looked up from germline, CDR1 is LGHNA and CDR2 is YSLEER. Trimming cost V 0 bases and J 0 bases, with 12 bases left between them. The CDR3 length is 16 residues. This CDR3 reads CASSQDPFGSSYEQYF. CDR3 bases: TGCGCCAGCAGCCAAGATCCTTTTGGAAGCTCCTACGAGCAGTACTTC.

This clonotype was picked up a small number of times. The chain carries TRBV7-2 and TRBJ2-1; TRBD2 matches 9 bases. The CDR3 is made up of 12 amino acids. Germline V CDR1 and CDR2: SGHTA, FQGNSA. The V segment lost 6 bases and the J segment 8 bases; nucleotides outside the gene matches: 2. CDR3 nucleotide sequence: TGTGCCAGCAGGGCGGGAGGGGATGAGCAGTTCTTC. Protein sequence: CASRAGGDEQFF. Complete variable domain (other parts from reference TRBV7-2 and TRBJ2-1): GAGVSQSPSNKVTEKGKDVELRCDPISGHTALYWYRQSLGQGLEFLIYFQGNSAPDKSGLPSDRFSAERTGGSVSTLTIQRTQQEDSAVYLCASRAGGDEQFFGPGTRLTVL.

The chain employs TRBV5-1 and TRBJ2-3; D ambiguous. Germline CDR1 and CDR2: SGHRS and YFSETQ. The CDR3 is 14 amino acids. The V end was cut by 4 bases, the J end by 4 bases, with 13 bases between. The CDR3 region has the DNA TGCGCCAGCAGCCCTTCAGGCCCCCCAGATACGCAGTATTTT. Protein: CASSPSGPPDTQYF.

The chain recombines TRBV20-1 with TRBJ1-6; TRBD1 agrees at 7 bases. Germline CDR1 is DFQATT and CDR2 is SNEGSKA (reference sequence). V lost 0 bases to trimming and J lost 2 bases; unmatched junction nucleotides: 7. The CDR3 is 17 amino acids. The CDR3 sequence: CSARDGQDATYNSPLHF. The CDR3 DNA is TGCAGTGCTAGAGATGGACAGGACGCTACCTATAATTCACCCCTCCACTTT.